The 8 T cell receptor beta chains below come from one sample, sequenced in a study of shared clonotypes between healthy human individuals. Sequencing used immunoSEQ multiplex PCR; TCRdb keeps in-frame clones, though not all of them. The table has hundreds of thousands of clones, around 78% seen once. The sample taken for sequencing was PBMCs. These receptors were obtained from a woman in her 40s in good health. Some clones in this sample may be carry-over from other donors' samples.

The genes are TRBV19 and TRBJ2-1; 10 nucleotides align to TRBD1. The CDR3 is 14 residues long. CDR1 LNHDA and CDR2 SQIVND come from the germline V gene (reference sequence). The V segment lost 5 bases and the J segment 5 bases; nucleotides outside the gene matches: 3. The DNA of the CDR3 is TGTGCCAGTAGTGAGGGACAGGGGCACAATGAGCAGTTCTTC. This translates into CASSEGQGHNEQFF.

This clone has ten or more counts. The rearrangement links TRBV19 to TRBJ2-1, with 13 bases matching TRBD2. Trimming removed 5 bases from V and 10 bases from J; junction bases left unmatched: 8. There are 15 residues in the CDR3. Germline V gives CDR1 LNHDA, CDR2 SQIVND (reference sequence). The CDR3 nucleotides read TGTGCCAGTAGTCGAAGAGGGACTAGCGGGGAAGAGCAGTTCTTC. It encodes CASSRRGTSGEEQFF.

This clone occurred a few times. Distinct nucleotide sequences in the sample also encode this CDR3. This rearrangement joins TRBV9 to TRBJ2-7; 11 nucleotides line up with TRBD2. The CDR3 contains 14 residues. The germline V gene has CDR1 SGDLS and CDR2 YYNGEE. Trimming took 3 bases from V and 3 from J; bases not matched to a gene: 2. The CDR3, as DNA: TGTGCCAGCAGCGCCGGGACTAGCGGCTACGAGCAGTACTTC. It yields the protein CASSAGTSGYEQYF. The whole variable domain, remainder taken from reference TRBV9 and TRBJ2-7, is DSGVTQTPKHLITATGQRVTLRCSPRSGDLSVYWYQQSLDQGLQFLIQYYNGEERAKGNILERFSAQQFPDLHSELNLSSLELGDSALYFCASSAGTSGYEQYFGPGTRLTVT.

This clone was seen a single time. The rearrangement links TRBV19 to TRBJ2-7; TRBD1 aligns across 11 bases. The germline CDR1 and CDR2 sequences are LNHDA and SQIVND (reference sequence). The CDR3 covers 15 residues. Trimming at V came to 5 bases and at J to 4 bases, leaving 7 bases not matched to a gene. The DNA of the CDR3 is TGTGCCAGTAGTGCCCGGACAGGGGGCGGGTACGAGCAGTACTTC. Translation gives CASSARTGGGYEQYF.

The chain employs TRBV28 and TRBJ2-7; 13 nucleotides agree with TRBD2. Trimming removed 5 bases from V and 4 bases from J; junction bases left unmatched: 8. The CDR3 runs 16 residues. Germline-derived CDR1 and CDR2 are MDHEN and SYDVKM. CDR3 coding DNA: TGTGCCAGCAGTACCCGGACTAGCGGGAGATATTACGAGCAGTACTTC. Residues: CASSTRTSGRYYEQYF.

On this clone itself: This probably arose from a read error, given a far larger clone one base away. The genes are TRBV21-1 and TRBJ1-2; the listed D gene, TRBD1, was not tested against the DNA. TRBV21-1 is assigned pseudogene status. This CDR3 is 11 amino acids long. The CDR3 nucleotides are TGTACCAGCGGGACAGGGGGGAGTGAGACCTTC. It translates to CTSGTGGSETF.

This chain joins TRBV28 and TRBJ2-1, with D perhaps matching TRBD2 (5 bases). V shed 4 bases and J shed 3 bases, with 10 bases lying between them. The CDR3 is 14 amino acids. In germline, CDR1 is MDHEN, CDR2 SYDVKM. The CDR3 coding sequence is TGTGCCAGCAGTTCCCGCCGGGGCTACAATGAGCAGTTCTTC. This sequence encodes CASSSRRGYNEQFF.

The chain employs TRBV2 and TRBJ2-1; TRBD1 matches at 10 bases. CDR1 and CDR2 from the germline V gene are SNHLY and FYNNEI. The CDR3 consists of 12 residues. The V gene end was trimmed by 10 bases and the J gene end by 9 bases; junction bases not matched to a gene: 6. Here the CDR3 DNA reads TGTGCCATGGGGACAGGGGAGACTGAGCAGTTCTTC. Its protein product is CAMGTGETEQFF.